Presented here are 23 T cell receptor beta chains from one specimen sequenced in a study of T cell repertoires in cytomegalovirus infection. TCRdb analysed the reads with MiXCR anew, one entry per CDR3 protein. The table lists about 740,000 distinct CDR3 sequences, about 40% of them singletons, with about 2.8% in the top ten. Sequenced: PBMCs. The receptors shown here come from a human donor in good health (CMV status not recorded). Some clones in this sample may be carry-over from other donors' samples.

Comments on this clonotype: The CDR3 does not end in the conserved phenylalanine or tryptophan, so this is likely a read error. The V and J genes are TRBV5-5 and TRBJ2-7, with no clear D. The CDR3 extends over 13 amino acids. Germline V CDR1 and CDR2: SGHKS, YYEKEE (reference sequence). V was cut by 3 bases and J by 4 bases, with 11 bases left in between. The CDR3 DNA reads as TGTGCCAGCAGCTGGGCGGAGAGATACGAGCAGTACTTA. Translating gives CASSWAERYEQYL.

The rearrangement uses TRBV6-6 and TRBJ2-3, with D hard to call. The CDR3 consists of 16 residues. Looked up from germline, CDR1 is MNHNY and CDR2 is SVGAGI (reference sequence). Trimming removed 6 bases from V and 1 base from J, with 17 bases in between. The CDR3 region has the DNA TGTGCCAGCAGACTAATGGCGGAGTTGGGCACAGATACGCAGTATTTT. This encodes CASRLMAELGTDTQYF.

This rearrangement joins TRBV20-1 to TRBJ2-7; D call uncertain. The V gene lost 3 bases and the J gene lost 6 bases, with 15 bases spanning the gap. Germline assignment: CDR1 DFQATT and CDR2 SNEGSKA (reference sequence). There are 13 residues in the CDR3. In DNA, the CDR3 is TGCAGTGCTAGCTTGGGCCTGGGTGCCGAGCAGTACTTC. Amino acid sequence: CSASLGLGAEQYF.

This clonotype came up a few times. The chain uses TRBV7-6 and TRBJ2-5; 7 nucleotides line up with TRBD2. Germline lookup yields CDR1 SGHVS and CDR2 FNYEAQ. This CDR3 contains 16 residues. The V and J ends lost 1 base and 1 base, in that order; junction bases with no gene match: 6. The CDR3: CASSLVSGGPQETQYF. Here the CDR3 DNA reads TGTGCCAGCAGCTTAGTCTCGGGAGGCCCCCAAGAGACCCAGTACTTC.

This clonotype occurred a few times. The chain has TRBV5-6 and TRBJ1-5; TRBD1 matches at 7 bases. Germline CDR1 SGHDT, CDR2 YYEEEE. Trimming removed 4 bases from V and 3 bases from J; junction bases left unmatched: 7. CDR3 length equals 15 residues. In DNA form, the CDR3 reads TGTGCCAGCAGCAGCTACGACAGGGTCAATCAGCCCCAGCATTTT. Its translation is CASSSYDRVNQPQHF.

The chain links TRBV14 to TRBJ1-5, with D possibly matching TRBD1 (5 bases). The CDR3 totals 13 residues. Germline V gives CDR1 SGHDN, CDR2 FVKESK. Trimming shortened V by 4 bases and J by 6 bases, and 10 bases separated the two germline ends. In DNA, the CDR3 is TGTGCCAGCAGCCCGGGACTTTCTCAGCCCCAGCATTTT. It yields the protein CASSPGLSQPQHF.

V gene TRBV19 combines with J gene TRBJ2-1; 11 nucleotides match TRBD2. The CDR3 has 17 residues. V trimming: 5 bases; J trimming: 9 bases; junction bases outside the gene matches: 15. Germline loops: CDR1 LNHDA, CDR2 SQIVND (reference sequence). The CDR3 region has the DNA TGTGCCAGTAGTGCGGCCATAGCGGGAGGGCCTTTTGGTGAGCAGTTCTTC. Protein product: CASSAAIAGGPFGEQFF.

Written as DNA, the CDR3 is TGTGCCAGCAGTTACCTTACAACAGGGGGGGAGCAGTACTTC. It specifies CASSYLTTGGEQYF. The rearrangement links TRBV6-2 or TRBV6-3 to TRBJ2-7, with 8 bases identical to TRBD1. This CDR3 spans 14 amino acids. V lost 2 bases, J lost 7 bases, and 7 bases stayed unmatched. Germline V gene lookup returns CDR1 MNHEY and CDR2 SVGEGT.

This clonotype was seen a handful of times. The chain carries TRBV20-1 and TRBJ2-7; D not certain. The CDR3 consists of 11 residues. V was clipped by 3 bases and J by 6 bases, with 9 bases between them. Looked up from germline, CDR1 is DFQATT and CDR2 is SNEGSKA (reference sequence). CDR3 sequence reads: CSARTALEQYF. Here the CDR3 DNA reads TGCAGTGCTAGGACCGCACTCGAGCAGTACTTC.

This clonotype was detected only a few times. The gene calls are TRBV28 and TRBJ2-1; TRBD2 matches 10 bases. This CDR3 comprises 16 residues. The J segment lost 7 bases and the V segment lost 6 bases, leaving 12 bases of the junction unmatched. The germline V gene has CDR1 MDHEN and CDR2 SYDVKM. The CDR3 is CASRQRLGTSDNEQFF. CDR3 DNA sequence: TGTGCCAGCAGACAAAGGCTAGGGACTAGCGATAATGAGCAGTTCTTC.

Remarks on this clonotype: The junction differs from germline at one of its ends, possibly a read error. V and J are TRBV7-6 and TRBJ1-1, with D possibly TRBD1 on 5 matching bases. Germline V gene sequence: CDR1 SGHVS, CDR2 FNYEAQ. CDR3 length: 17 residues. Here the CDR3 reads CASSLKEWGSMNTEAFF. CDR3 DNA: TGTGCTAGCAGCCTAAAGGAATGGGGCAGCATGAACACTGAAGCTTTCTTT. Full variable domain (missing parts from reference TRBV7-6 and TRBJ1-1): GAGVSQSPRYKVTKRGQDVALRCDPISGHVSLYWYRQALGQGPEFLTYFNYEAQQDKSGLPNDRFSAERPEGSISTLTIQRTEQRDSAMYRCASSLKEWGSMNTEAFFGQGTRLTVV.

The sample holds one count of this clonotype. Being one base from a much bigger clone, this may be a read error. CDR3 DNA sequence: TGTGCCAGCAGTTCCGGGGCCCTCGGGCACAATGAGCAGTTATTC. It translates to CASSSGALGHNEQLF. This rearrangement joins TRBV28 to TRBJ2-1; D may match TRBD1 or TRBD2 (5 bases each). The CDR3 has 15 amino acids. Germline V CDR1 and CDR2: MDHEN, SYDVKM.

This chain links TRBV19 with TRBJ2-5; 15 bases agree with TRBD2. The CDR3 is made up of 18 amino acids. Trimming removed 3 bases from V and 4 bases from J; junction bases left unmatched: 9. The germline CDR1 and CDR2 sequences are LNHDA and SQIVND (reference sequence). The DNA of the CDR3 is TGTGCCAGTAGTATCGGGGGACTAGCGGGAGGATCAGGAGAGACCCAGTACTTC. Encoded protein: CASSIGGLAGGSGETQYF.

This rearrangement joins TRBV29-1 to TRBJ1-2; TRBD1 is a possible D gene (5 bases). Germline CDR1 is SQVTM and CDR2 is ANQGSEA. The CDR3 has 14 residues. V lost 3 bases and J 1 base, leaving 12 bases between the germline ends. CDR3 sequence: CSVDQGPLNYGYTF. The CDR3 nucleotides read TGCAGCGTTGATCAGGGCCCGCTTAACTATGGCTACACCTTC.

This chain links TRBV28 with TRBJ1-1, with 8 bases matching TRBD1. From germline, CDR1 is MDHEN and CDR2 SYDVKM. V shed 2 bases, J shed 11 bases, and the junction held 4 bases outside the gene matches. This CDR3 has 12 amino acids. CDR3 sequence reads: CASSLQTGAAFF. CDR3 bases: TGTGCCAGCAGTTTACAGACAGGGGCGGCTTTCTTT.

Worth noting for this clonotype: An end of the junction does not agree with germline; a read error may underlie this. The chain combines TRBV7-6 with TRBJ1-4; tentatively, D is TRBD1 (5 bases). CDR3 length: 13 residues. The germline gives CDR1 SGHVS, CDR2 FNYEAQ. The DNA of the CDR3 is TGTGCTAGCAGCTTGGGGCCAGGTGAAAAACTGTTTTTT. Translating gives CASSLGPGEKLFF.

This clonotype was detected only once. J is TRBJ2-7 and V is TRBV5-1, with D possibly being TRBD1 (5 bases). The CDR3 spans 14 residues. Germline values: CDR1 SGHRS, CDR2 YFSETQ. Trimming left V 0 bases short and J 6 bases short, with 13 bases between. The CDR3 here is CASSLGGSVSEQYF. The DNA of the CDR3 is TGCGCCAGCAGCTTGGGGGGCTCAGTGTCCGAGCAGTACTTC. Full variable domain (outside the CDR3, taken from reference TRBV5-1 and TRBJ2-7): KAGVTQTPRYLIKTRGQQVTLSCSPISGHRSVSWYQQTPGQGLQFLFEYFSETQRNKGNFPGRFSGRQFSNSRSEMNVSTLELGDSALYLCASSLGGSVSEQYFGPGTRLTVT.

This clonotype was counted a few times. This chain connects TRBV7-2 to TRBJ2-7; no clear D gene. Germline-derived CDR1 and CDR2 are SGHTA and FQGNSA. Trimming shortened V by 4 bases and J by 6 bases, and 13 bases separated the two germline ends. This CDR3 is 13 amino acids long. The CDR3 here is CASSSAPSLEQYF. CDR3 coding DNA: TGTGCCAGCAGCTCCGCCCCTAGTCTCGAGCAGTACTTC.

J is TRBJ2-2 and V is TRBV19; 7 nucleotides line up with TRBD2. The germline gives CDR1 LNHDA, CDR2 SQIVND (reference sequence). The CDR3 loop spans 15 amino acids. V lost 5 bases and J lost 10; bases outside the gene matches: 13. The CDR3 loop is CASSSRLAPNPELFF. The CDR3 DNA follows: TGTGCCAGTAGTTCTAGACTAGCTCCCAACCCGGAGCTGTTTTTT.

J is TRBJ2-1 and V is TRBV28, with 7 bases that match TRBD2. Germline CDR1 MDHEN, CDR2 SYDVKM. Unmatched junction bases numbered 6, after V lost 7 bases and J lost 6 bases. The CDR3 runs to 13 residues. The CDR3 reads CASTELAINEQFF. The CDR3 DNA follows: TGTGCCAGCACCGAACTAGCGATCAATGAGCAGTTCTTC.

The rearrangement joins TRBV2 to TRBJ2-1, with a possible D match to TRBD2 (5 bases). The V and J ends lost 1 base and 6 bases respectively, with 10 bases between them. CDR1 SNHLY and CDR2 FYNNEI come from the germline V gene. This CDR3 contains 14 residues. CDR3 sequence: CASSEVRSGNEQFF. Written as DNA, the CDR3 is TGTGCCAGCAGTGAAGTTAGAAGCGGCAATGAGCAGTTCTTC.

The rearrangement uses TRBV15 and TRBJ2-1; 7 nucleotides line up with TRBD1. V lost 3 bases to trimming and J lost 7 bases; unmatched junction nucleotides: 12. This CDR3 is 16 amino acids long. Germline assignment: CDR1 LNHNV and CDR2 YYDKDF (reference sequence). Here the CDR3 DNA reads TGTGCCACCAGCAGCGAATTCTCGACAGGGCGAAATGAGCAGTTCTTC. Encoded protein: CATSSEFSTGRNEQFF.

V gene TRBV28 combines with J gene TRBJ2-1; possible D gene TRBD2, 5 bases. The ends were cut back, 2 bases at V and 6 bases at J, with 11 bases in the middle. CDR3 length equals 14 residues. The germline V gene has CDR1 MDHEN and CDR2 SYDVKM. The CDR3 region is CASSLGGLGNEQFF. Here the CDR3 DNA reads TGTGCCAGCAGTTTAGGCGGACTCGGCAATGAGCAGTTCTTC. Together with reference TRBV28 and TRBJ2-1, the CDR3 gives the full variable domain: DVKVTQSSRYLVKRTGEKVFLECVQDMDHENMFWYRQDPGLGLRLIYFSYDVKMKEKGDIPEGYSVSREKKERFSLILESASTNQTSMYLCASSLGGLGNEQFFGPGTRLTVL.